This passage covers 16 T cell receptor beta chains from one sample sequenced in a study of post-analysis software for immune sequencing data. The library was made from cDNA and included unique molecular identifiers. TCRdb re-called the PCR reads with MiXCR, one entry per CDR3 protein. The data contain fewer than 850,000 distinct CDR3 sequences, 25% to 30% of them singletons. No cognate antigen is known for these TCRs. Study-level findings and limits: Five or six TRBV segments were more frequent in patients than controls; TRBV5-6, TRBV5-1 and TRBV20-1 belonged to this group.

The specimen sequenced was blood. These receptors were obtained from a girl aged 5-17 years with multiple sclerosis.

This clonotype was seen more than once but under ten times. The chain employs TRBV6-4 and TRBJ2-3, with TRBD1 matching over 8 bases. Germline V gene data show CDR1 as MRHNA and CDR2 as SNTAGT. V was pared by 6 bases and J by 4 bases, with 6 bases of the junction left unmatched. The CDR3 consists of 14 residues. CDR3 DNA sequence: TGTGCCAGCAGGGAGACAGGGGAGGCAGATACGCAGTATTTT. Residues: CASRETGEADTQYF.

This chain connects TRBV28 to TRBJ2-7; 9 positions agree with TRBD1. The trim removed 3 bases at V and 2 bases at J, leaving 8 bases unmatched. The germline CDR1 and CDR2 sequences are MDHEN and SYDVKM. This CDR3 has 16 residues. Written as DNA, the CDR3 is TGTGCCAGCAGTTTCCCTAGGACAGGGGCAGCCTACGAGCAGTACTTC. Protein product: CASSFPRTGAAYEQYF.

This chain connects TRBV11-2 to TRBJ1-2; D gene uncertain. Looked up from germline, CDR1 is SGHAT and CDR2 is FQNNGV. Trimming took 1 base from V and 4 from J, leaving 13 bases between them. CDR3 length: 15 residues. CDR3 sequence reads: CASSLGPGVGYGYTF. The CDR3 DNA is TGTGCCAGCAGCTTAGGCCCGGGAGTGGGCTATGGCTACACCTTC.

This clonotype has a single count. V is TRBV19 and J is TRBJ1-5, with 7 bases fitting TRBD1. CDR3 length: 14 residues. After removal of 3 bases from V and 4 bases from J, the junction contained 3 bases not matched to a gene. Germline V gives CDR1 LNHDA, CDR2 SQIVND (reference sequence). CDR3 sequence reads: CASSIRDRNQPQHF. Here the CDR3 DNA reads TGTGCCAGTAGTATCCGGGACAGAAATCAGCCCCAGCATTTT.

Concerning this clonotype: Mismatch with germline at one junction end may stem from a read error. The CDR3 spells CASRELGGYTF. The CDR3 nucleotides read TGTGCCAGCAGGGAATTGGGCGGCTACACCTTC. The chain carries TRBV25-1 and TRBJ1-2; D is uncertain. Germline CDR1 reads MGHDK; CDR2 reads SYGVNS. This CDR3 is 11 amino acids long.

On this clonotype: The junction and the germline gene differ at one end; a read error may be behind it. The chain is built from TRBV7-9 and TRBJ2-1, with D uncertain. CDR1 and CDR2 from the germline V gene are SEHNR and FQNEAQ (reference sequence). The CDR3 consists of 14 residues. The CDR3, as DNA: TGTTCCAGCAGCTTACTCGGACCCAACAATGAGCAGTTCTTC. This translates into CSSSLLGPNNEQFF.

This chain uses TRBV6-6 with TRBJ2-3, with 9 nucleotides matching TRBD2. CDR1 is MNHNY and CDR2 is SVGAGI in the germline V gene (reference sequence). The CDR3 spans 14 residues. Trimming at V came to 7 bases and at J to 5 bases, leaving 7 bases not matched to a gene. The CDR3 DNA is TGTGCCAGCATCGCGGCTAGCGGGGAAGATACGCAGTATTTT. Translating it yields CASIAASGEDTQYF.

The chain is built from TRBV12-3 or TRBV12-4 and TRBJ2-7; the D call may be TRBD1 or TRBD2 (7 bases each). This CDR3 has 14 amino acids. Between the trimmed V and J ends, which lost 8 bases and 3 bases, there was a span of 17 bases. For the CDR3, the DNA is TGTGCCAGCGGCTGGGGGGGACAGCTCTACGAGCAGTACTTC. Protein sequence: CASGWGGQLYEQYF.

This clonotype appeared a few times. This chain uses TRBV12-3 or TRBV12-4 with TRBJ2-1, with D unclear. This CDR3 contains 16 residues. The germline V and J ends were trimmed by 1 base and 0 bases, with 10 bases remaining between them. The CDR3 loop reads CASSLGSILSYNEQFF. CDR3 DNA sequence: TGTGCCAGCAGTTTAGGGTCCATACTCTCCTACAATGAGCAGTTCTTC.

The chain links TRBV3-1 to TRBJ2-5, with D possibly TRBD2 on 5 matching bases. The CDR3 has 15 residues. Germline CDR1 is LGHDT and CDR2 is YNNKEL (reference sequence). Trimming shortened V by 2 bases and J by 2 bases, and 12 bases separated the two germline ends. The CDR3 is CASSQFPTIQETQYF. The DNA for the CDR3 is TGTGCCAGCAGCCAATTCCCGACTATTCAAGAGACCCAGTACTTC.

This clonotype came up a few times. The CDR3 DNA is TGTGCCATCAGTGAGTCTGGCAGGGGGCTCGATTCACCCCTCCACTTT. Protein: CAISESGRGLDSPLHF. This chain connects TRBV10-3 to TRBJ1-6, with TRBD1 matching over 8 bases. The CDR3 contains 16 residues. Looked up from germline, CDR1 is ENHRY and CDR2 is SYGVKD. V was clipped by 0 bases and J by 8 bases; unmatched bases: 6.

The J gene is TRBJ1-5, the V gene TRBV20-1; no definite D call. This CDR3 comprises 13 residues. V was trimmed by 4 bases and J by 4 bases, leaving 11 bases between them. CDR1 and CDR2 (germline): DFQATT, SNEGSKA (reference sequence). The CDR3 coding sequence is TGCAGTGCTAATCCTCAGACTAATCAGCCCCAGCATTTT. This translates into CSANPQTNQPQHF.

This clonotype has more than one count but fewer than ten. The chain uses TRBV6-1 and TRBJ2-1, with D hard to call. CDR3 length equals 12 residues. In germline, CDR1 is MNHNS, CDR2 SASEGT. With 6 bases removed from V and 7 bases from J, the gap between germline ends came to 10 bases. CDR3 sequence: CASRDPRNEQFF. CDR3 nucleotides: TGTGCCAGCAGGGACCCTCGGAATGAGCAGTTCTTC.

This clonotype has only a few counts. The V and J genes are TRBV28 and TRBJ1-5; D gene unclear. The germline V gene has CDR1 MDHEN and CDR2 SYDVKM. The CDR3 length is 14 residues. With 5 bases removed from V and 5 bases from J, the gap between germline ends came to 13 bases. In DNA, the CDR3 is TGTGCCAGCAGTACCCCGACACGGGATCAGCCCCAGCATTTT. It specifies CASSTPTRDQPQHF. Combining the CDR3 with reference TRBV28 and TRBJ1-5 gives the whole variable domain DVKVTQSSRYLVKRTGEKVFLECVQDMDHENMFWYRQDPGLGLRLIYFSYDVKMKEKGDIPEGYSVSREKKERFSLILESASTNQTSMYLCASSTPTRDQPQHFGDGTRLSIL.

The sample holds a few counts of this clonotype. The rearrangement joins TRBV10-2 to TRBJ1-5; D is unclear. V dropped 6 bases and J dropped 3 bases, with 12 bases sitting between them. Germline V lookup: CDR1 WSHSY, CDR2 SAAADI. The CDR3 loop spans 14 amino acids. The CDR3 reads CASSPTLINQPQHF. The CDR3 bases are TGCGCCAGCAGCCCGACCTTGATCAATCAGCCCCAGCATTTT.

This chain joins TRBV20-1 and TRBJ2-7; D unresolved. With 6 bases removed from V and 0 bases from J, the gap between germline ends came to 15 bases. Germline V CDR1 and CDR2: DFQATT, SNEGSKA (reference sequence). The CDR3 has 14 residues. The CDR3 loop reads CSAFRHGSSYEQYF. The CDR3 nucleotides read TGCAGTGCGTTTAGGCACGGAAGCTCCTACGAGCAGTACTTC.